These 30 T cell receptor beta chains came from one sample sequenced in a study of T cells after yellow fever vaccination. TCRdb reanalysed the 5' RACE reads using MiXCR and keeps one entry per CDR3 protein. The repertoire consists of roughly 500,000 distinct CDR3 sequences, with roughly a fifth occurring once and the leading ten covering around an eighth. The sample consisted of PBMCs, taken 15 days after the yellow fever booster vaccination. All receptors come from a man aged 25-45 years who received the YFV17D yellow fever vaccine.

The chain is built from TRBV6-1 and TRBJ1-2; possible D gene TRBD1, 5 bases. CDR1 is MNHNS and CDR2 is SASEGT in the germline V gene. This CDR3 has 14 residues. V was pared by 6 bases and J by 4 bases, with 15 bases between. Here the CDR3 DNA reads TGTGCCAGCAGAAAGCCAAACAGGTCCTATGGCTACACCTTC. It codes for CASRKPNRSYGYTF.

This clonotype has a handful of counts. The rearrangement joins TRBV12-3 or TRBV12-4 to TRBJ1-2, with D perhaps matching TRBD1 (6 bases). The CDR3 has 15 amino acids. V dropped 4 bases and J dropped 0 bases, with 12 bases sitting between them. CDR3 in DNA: TGTGCCAGCAGTTGGGGGCGAGGGACTAACTATGGCTACACCTTC. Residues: CASSWGRGTNYGYTF.

The chain's CDR3 is CASRIRDYPQETQYF. For the CDR3, the DNA is TGTGCCAGCAGGATCCGGGACTATCCACAAGAGACCCAGTACTTC. V is TRBV28 and J is TRBJ2-5, with TRBD2 identical over 7 bases. The V and J ends lost 6 bases and 2 bases, in that order; junction bases with no gene match: 9. CDR3 size: 15 residues. CDR1 and CDR2 from the germline V gene are MDHEN and SYDVKM.

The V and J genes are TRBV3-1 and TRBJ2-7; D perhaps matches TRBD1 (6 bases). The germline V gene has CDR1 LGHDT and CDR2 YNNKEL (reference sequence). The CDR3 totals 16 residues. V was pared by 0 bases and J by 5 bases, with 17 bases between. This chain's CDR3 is CASSQERTDSRNEQYF. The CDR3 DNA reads TGTGCCAGCAGCCAAGAAAGGACAGACAGTCGAAACGAGCAGTACTTC.

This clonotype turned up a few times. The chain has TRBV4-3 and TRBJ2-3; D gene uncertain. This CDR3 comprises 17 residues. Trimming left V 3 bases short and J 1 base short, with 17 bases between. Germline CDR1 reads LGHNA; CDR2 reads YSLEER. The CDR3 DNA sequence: TGCGCCAGCAGCCACATCGCCTCAGGTGCCGGCACAGATACGCAGTATTTT. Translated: CASSHIASGAGTDTQYF.

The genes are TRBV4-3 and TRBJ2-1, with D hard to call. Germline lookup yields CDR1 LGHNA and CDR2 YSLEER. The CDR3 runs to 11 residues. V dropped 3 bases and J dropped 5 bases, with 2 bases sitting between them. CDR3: CASSHDNEQFF. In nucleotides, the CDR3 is TGCGCCAGCAGCCATGACAATGAGCAGTTCTTC.

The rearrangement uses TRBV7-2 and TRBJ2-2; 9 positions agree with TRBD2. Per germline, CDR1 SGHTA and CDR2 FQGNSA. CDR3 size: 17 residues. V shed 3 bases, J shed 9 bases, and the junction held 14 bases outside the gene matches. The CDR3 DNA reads TGTGCCAGCAGCTTCGGCAGACTAGCGGTGGGGACCAGGGAGCTGTTTTTT. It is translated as CASSFGRLAVGTRELFF.

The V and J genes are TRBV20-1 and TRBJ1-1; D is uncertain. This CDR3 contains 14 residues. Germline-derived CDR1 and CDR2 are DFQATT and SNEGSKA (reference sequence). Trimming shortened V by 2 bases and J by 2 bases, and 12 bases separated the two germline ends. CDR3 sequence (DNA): TGCAGTGCTAGACTTGGTCAGCGAAACACTGAAGCTTTCTTT. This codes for CSARLGQRNTEAFF.

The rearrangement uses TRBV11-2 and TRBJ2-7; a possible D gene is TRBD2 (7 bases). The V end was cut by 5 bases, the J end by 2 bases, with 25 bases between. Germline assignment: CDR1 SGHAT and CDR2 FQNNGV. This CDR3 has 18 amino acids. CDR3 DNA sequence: TGTGCCAGCAGCCCTGGACAGTGGGGTCTAGCGGAAACCTACGAGCAGTACTTC. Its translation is CASSPGQWGLAETYEQYF.

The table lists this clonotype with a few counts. The CDR3 reads CASSFRTSHEQYF. Here the CDR3 DNA reads TGTGCCAGCAGTTTTAGGACATCCCACGAGCAGTACTTC. J is TRBJ2-7 and V is TRBV12-3 or TRBV12-4, with TRBD1 as a possible D gene (5 bases). V was trimmed by 3 bases and J by 5 bases, leaving 11 bases between them. The CDR3 extends over 13 amino acids.

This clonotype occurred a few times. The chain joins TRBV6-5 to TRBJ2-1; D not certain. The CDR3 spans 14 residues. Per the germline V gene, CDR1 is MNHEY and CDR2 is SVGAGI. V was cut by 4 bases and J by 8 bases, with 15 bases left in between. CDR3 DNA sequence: TGTGCCAGCAGTTCTATCCCGGGCGTGGATGAGCAGTTCTTC. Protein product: CASSSIPGVDEQFF.

The chain's CDR3 is CATRGADYEQYF. CDR3 DNA: TGTGCCACAAGGGGGGCAGACTACGAGCAGTACTTC. This rearrangement joins TRBV12-3 or TRBV12-4 to TRBJ2-7; D may be TRBD1 or TRBD2 (6 bases each). The CDR3 runs to 12 residues. V lost 10 bases and J lost 3, with 13 bases in between.

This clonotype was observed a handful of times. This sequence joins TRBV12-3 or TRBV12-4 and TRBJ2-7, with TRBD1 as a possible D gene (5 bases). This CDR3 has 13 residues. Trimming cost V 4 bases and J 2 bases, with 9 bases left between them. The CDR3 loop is CASSSAGTYEQYF. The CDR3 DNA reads TGTGCCAGCAGTTCGGCAGGGACCTACGAGCAGTACTTC.

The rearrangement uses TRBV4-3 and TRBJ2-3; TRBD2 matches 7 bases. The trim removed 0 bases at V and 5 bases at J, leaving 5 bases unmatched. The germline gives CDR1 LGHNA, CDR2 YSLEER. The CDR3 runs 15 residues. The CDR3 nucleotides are TGCGCCAGCAGCCAAGAAGGACTAGTACTAGATACGCAGTATTTT. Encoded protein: CASSQEGLVLDTQYF.

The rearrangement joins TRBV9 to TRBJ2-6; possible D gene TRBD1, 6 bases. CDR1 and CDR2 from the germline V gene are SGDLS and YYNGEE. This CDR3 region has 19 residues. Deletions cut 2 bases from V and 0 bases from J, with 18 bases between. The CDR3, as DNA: TGTGCCAGCAGCGTCGTCCCGGGACACCTCAGCTCTGGGGCCAACGTCCTGACTTTC. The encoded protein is CASSVVPGHLSSGANVLTF.

CDR3 region: CASRQGEDTQYF. CDR3 sequence (DNA): TGTGCCAGCAGACAGGGTGAAGATACGCAGTATTTT. V usage is TRBV6-2 or TRBV6-3 and J usage is TRBJ2-3, with D perhaps matching TRBD1 (6 bases). V lost 6 bases, J lost 5 bases, and 9 bases lay in between. CDR3 length: 12 amino acids. Germline lookup yields CDR1 MNHEY and CDR2 SVGEGT.

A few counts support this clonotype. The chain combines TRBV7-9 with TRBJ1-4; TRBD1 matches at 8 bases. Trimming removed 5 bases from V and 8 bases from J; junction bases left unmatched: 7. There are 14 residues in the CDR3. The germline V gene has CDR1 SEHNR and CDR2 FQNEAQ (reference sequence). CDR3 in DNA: TGTGCCAGCAGCCCCGGGACAGGCCGAGAAAAACTGTTTTTT. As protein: CASSPGTGREKLFF.

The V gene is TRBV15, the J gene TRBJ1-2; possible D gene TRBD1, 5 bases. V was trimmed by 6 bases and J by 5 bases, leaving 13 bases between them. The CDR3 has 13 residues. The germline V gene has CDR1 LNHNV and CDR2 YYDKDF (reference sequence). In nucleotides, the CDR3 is TGTGCCACCAGATGGGGGGTGAATTATGGCTACACCTTC. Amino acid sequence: CATRWGVNYGYTF.

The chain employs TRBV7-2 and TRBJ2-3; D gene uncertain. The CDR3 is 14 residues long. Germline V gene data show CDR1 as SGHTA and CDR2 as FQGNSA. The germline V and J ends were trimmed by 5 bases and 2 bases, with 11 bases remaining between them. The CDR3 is CASSTRHHTDTQYF. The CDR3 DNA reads TGTGCCAGCAGCACCCGACACCACACAGATACGCAGTATTTT.

DNA for the CDR3: TGTGCCAGCTCACCACCACTAGCGGGCCCCAAAAACATTCAGTACTTC. Its translation is CASSPPLAGPKNIQYF. The gene calls are TRBV18 and TRBJ2-4; 9 nucleotides line up with TRBD2. The CDR3 has 16 amino acids. V shed 0 bases, J shed 2 bases, and the junction held 2 bases outside the gene matches. Germline lookup yields CDR1 KGHSH and CDR2 LQKENI.

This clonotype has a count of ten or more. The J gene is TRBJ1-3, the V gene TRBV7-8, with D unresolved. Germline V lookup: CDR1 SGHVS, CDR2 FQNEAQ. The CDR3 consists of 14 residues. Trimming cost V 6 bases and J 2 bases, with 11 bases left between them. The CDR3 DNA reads TGTGCCAGCAGGGCACTGGATCCTGGAAACACCATATATTTT. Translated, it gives CASRALDPGNTIYF.

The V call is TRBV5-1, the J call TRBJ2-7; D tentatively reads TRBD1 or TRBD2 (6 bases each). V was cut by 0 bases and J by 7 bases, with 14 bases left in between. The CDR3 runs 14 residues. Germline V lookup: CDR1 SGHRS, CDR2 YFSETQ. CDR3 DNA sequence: TGCGCCAGCAGCTTGGTTGGGGGGCGCTGGGAGCAGTACTTC. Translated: CASSLVGGRWEQYF.

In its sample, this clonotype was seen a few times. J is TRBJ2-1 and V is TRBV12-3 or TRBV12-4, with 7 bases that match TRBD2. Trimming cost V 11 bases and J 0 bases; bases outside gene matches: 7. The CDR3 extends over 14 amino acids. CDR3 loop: CAGGSGSSYNEQFF. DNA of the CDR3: TGTGCCGGCGGGAGTGGCAGCTCCTACAATGAGCAGTTCTTC.

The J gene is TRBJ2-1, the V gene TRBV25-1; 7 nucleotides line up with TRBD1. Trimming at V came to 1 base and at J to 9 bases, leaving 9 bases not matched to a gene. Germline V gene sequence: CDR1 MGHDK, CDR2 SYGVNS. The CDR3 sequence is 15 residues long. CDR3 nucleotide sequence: TGTGCCAGCAGTGAATCCCCCGGACAGGCGGGTGAGCAGTTCTTC. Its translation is CASSESPGQAGEQFF.

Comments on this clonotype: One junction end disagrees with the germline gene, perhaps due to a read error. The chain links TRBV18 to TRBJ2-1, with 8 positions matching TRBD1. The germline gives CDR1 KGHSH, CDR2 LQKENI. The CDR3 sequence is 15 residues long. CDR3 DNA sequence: TGTGCCAGCTCACCGCCGGGACAGGTTTTCGATGAGCAGTTATTC. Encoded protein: CASSPPGQVFDEQLF.

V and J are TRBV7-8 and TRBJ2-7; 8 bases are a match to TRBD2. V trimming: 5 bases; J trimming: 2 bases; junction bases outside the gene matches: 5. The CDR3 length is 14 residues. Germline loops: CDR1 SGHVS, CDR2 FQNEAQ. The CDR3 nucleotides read TGTGCCAGCAGCCGGACGGGGGGGGCCTACGAGCAGTACTTC. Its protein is CASSRTGGAYEQYF.

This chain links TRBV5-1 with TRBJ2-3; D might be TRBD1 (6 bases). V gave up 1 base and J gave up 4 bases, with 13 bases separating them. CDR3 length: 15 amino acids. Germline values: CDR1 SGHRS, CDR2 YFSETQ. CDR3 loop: CASSLRTEGADTQYF. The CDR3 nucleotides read TGCGCCAGCAGCTTGAGAACCGAGGGGGCAGATACGCAGTATTTT.

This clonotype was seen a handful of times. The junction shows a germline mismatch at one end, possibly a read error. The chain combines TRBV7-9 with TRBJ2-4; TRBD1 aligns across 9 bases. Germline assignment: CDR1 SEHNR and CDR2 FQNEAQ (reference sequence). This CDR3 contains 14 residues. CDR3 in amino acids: CASSSSRDREAIHF. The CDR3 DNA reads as TGTGCCAGCAGCTCCTCCCGGGACAGGGAAGCTATCCACTTC.

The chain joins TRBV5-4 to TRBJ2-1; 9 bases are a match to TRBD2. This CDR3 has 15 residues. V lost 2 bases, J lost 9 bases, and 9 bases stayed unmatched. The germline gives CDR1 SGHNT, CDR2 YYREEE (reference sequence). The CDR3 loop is CASSFWGLALSEQFF. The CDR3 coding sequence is TGTGCCAGCAGCTTTTGGGGACTAGCTTTGAGTGAGCAGTTCTTC. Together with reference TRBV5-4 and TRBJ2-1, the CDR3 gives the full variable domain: ETGVTQSPTHLIKTRGQQVTLRCSSQSGHNTVSWYQQALGQGPQFIFQYYREEENGRGNFPPRFSGLQFPNYSSELNVNALELDDSALYLCASSFWGLALSEQFFGPGTRLTVL.

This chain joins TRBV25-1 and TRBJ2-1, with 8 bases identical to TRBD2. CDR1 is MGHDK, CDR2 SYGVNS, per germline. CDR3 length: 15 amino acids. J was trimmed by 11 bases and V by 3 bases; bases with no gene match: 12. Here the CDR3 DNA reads TGTGCCAGCAGTGAGTCCGCGCACGTTAGCGGGAAGCAGTTCTTC. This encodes CASSESAHVSGKQFF.